These 28 T cell receptor beta chains were all obtained from the same sample, sequenced in a study of metastatic and nonmetastatic thyroid tumors. No treatment had been given to any patient before thyroid surgery. TCRdb reprocessed the PCR reads using MiXCR. The table lists 12,000 or so clones, roughly 27% of them singletons. Material for sequencing was adjacent normal tissue. These receptors originate from a male donor with papillary thyroid cancer or a benign thyroid nodule (not recorded which). Some clones in this sample may be carry-over from other donors' samples.

The gene calls are TRBV28 and TRBJ1-2; D is ambiguous. V dropped 3 bases and J dropped 2 bases, with 13 bases sitting between them. Germline CDR1 and CDR2: MDHEN and SYDVKM. The CDR3 has 15 residues. CDR3 coding DNA: TGTGCCAGCAGTTTCCCAGAGTCACGAAACTATGGCTACACCTTC. This translates into CASSFPESRNYGYTF.

This clone came up a few times. The rearrangement joins TRBV3-1 to TRBJ2-4, with 10 bases lining up with TRBD2. The germline V gene encodes CDR1 LGHDT and CDR2 YNNKEL (reference sequence). J lost 2 bases, V lost 1 base, and 2 bases had no gene match. The CDR3 has 16 residues. Here the CDR3 reads CASSQGSGGSKNIQYF. In DNA, the CDR3 is TGTGCCAGCAGCCAAGGTAGCGGGGGGTCCAAAAACATTCAGTACTTC.

This clone was counted many times. V and J are TRBV18 and TRBJ1-1; 9 nucleotides match TRBD1. With V trimmed by 6 bases and J by 7 bases, 6 bases remained unmatched. In germline, CDR1 is KGHSH, CDR2 LQKENI. The CDR3 has 13 amino acids. The CDR3: CASSQRDRDEAFF. CDR3 sequence (DNA): TGTGCCAGCTCCCAACGGGACAGGGATGAAGCTTTCTTT.

A few counts support this clone. The chain uses TRBV5-1 and TRBJ1-1; 7 bases match TRBD1. The ends lost 0 bases at V and 1 base at J; junction bases unmatched: 3. From germline, CDR1 is SGHRS and CDR2 YFSETQ. The CDR3 contains 15 residues. In DNA, the CDR3 is TGCGCCAGCAGCTTGGGACAGGGCTCGAACACTGAAGCTTTCTTT. Translation: CASSLGQGSNTEAFF. The whole variable domain, filled in from reference TRBV5-1 and TRBJ1-1, reads KAGVTQTPRYLIKTRGQQVTLSCSPISGHRSVSWYQQTPGQGLQFLFEYFSETQRNKGNFPGRFSGRQFSNSRSEMNVSTLELGDSALYLCASSLGQGSNTEAFFGQGTRLTVV.

V and J are TRBV3-1 and TRBJ2-5; TRBD1 agrees at 7 bases. There are 15 residues in the CDR3. Losses at the gene ends were 3 bases for V and 2 bases for J; bases not matched to a gene: 6. Per the germline V gene, CDR1 is LGHDT and CDR2 is YNNKEL (reference sequence). The CDR3, as DNA: TGTGCCAGCAGCCAGCACCGGGACAGACAAGAGACCCAGTACTTC. The encoded protein is CASSQHRDRQETQYF.

The V call is TRBV4-2, the J call TRBJ2-7; 7 bases are shared with TRBD2. Per the germline V gene, CDR1 is LGHNA and CDR2 is YNFKEQ. CDR3 length: 18 amino acids. V shed 0 bases, J shed 3 bases, and the junction held 14 bases outside the gene matches. Here the CDR3 DNA reads TGTGCCAGCAGCCAAGAGCGGGGGAGAAGGTCCCCTAACTACGAGCAGTACTTC. It yields the protein CASSQERGRRSPNYEQYF.

The CDR3 nucleotides read TGCGCCAGCAGCCAAGACCCGGGACAGAACACAGATACGCAGTATTTT. Translated, it gives CASSQDPGQNTDTQYF. V gene TRBV4-1 combines with J gene TRBJ2-3; 7 bases are shared with TRBD1. J gave up 2 bases and V 0 bases, and 5 bases lay outside the gene matches. The CDR3 totals 16 residues. CDR1 is MGHRA and CDR2 is YSYEKL in the germline V gene.

This clone was found many times. The gene calls are TRBV6-1 and TRBJ1-2, with 7 bases identical to TRBD1. The germline CDR1 and CDR2 sequences are MNHNS and SASEGT. CDR3 length: 14 amino acids. V lost 5 bases and J lost 4; bases outside the gene matches: 7. The CDR3 protein is CASSRDSFPYGYTF. The CDR3 nucleotides are TGTGCCAGCAGTCGGGACAGTTTCCCCTATGGCTACACCTTC.

The rearrangement uses TRBV20-1 and TRBJ1-3; 7 nucleotides match TRBD1. CDR3 size: 14 residues. Germline-derived CDR1 and CDR2 are DFQATT and SNEGSKA (reference sequence). V shed 4 bases, J shed 4 bases, and the junction held 7 bases outside the gene matches. CDR3 region: CSAKGQWGGNTIYF. CDR3 DNA sequence: TGCAGTGCTAAGGGACAGTGGGGGGGAAACACCATATATTTT.

This clone qualifies as medium-sized. The chain couples TRBV19 to TRBJ2-3; TRBD2 agrees at 7 bases. The CDR3 loop spans 16 amino acids. J was trimmed by 0 bases and V by 7 bases; bases with no gene match: 10. Germline CDR1 LNHDA, CDR2 SQIVND (reference sequence). The CDR3 region has the DNA TGTGCCAGTAAGTGGATCGCGGGAGCGAGCACAGATACGCAGTATTTT. Translation: CASKWIAGASTDTQYF.

The chain links TRBV11-2 to TRBJ2-1, with 9 positions matching TRBD1. The CDR3 is 15 residues long. With V trimmed by 4 bases and J by 5 bases, 6 bases remained unmatched. CDR1 is SGHAT and CDR2 is FQNNGV in the germline V gene. CDR3 nucleotide sequence: TGTGCCAGCAGCTCCGGGACAGGGTCTCACAATGAGCAGTTCTTC. Amino acids: CASSSGTGSHNEQFF.

This clone was seen just once. The chain combines TRBV7-3 with TRBJ2-1; 9 bases are shared with TRBD2. Unmatched junction bases numbered 4, after V lost 5 bases and J lost 2 bases. Per the germline V gene, CDR1 is SGHTA and CDR2 is FQGTGA. The length of the CDR3 is 15 residues. The CDR3 DNA reads TGTGCCAGCAGCCCAGCGGGAGGCGCCTACAATGAGCAGTTCTTC. Translating it yields CASSPAGGAYNEQFF.

This clone was seen more than once but under ten times. The V and J genes are TRBV6-2 or TRBV6-3 and TRBJ2-5, with D uncertain. The length of the CDR3 is 11 residues. Between the trimmed V and J ends, which lost 6 bases and 7 bases, there was a span of 9 bases. The germline gives CDR1 MNHEY, CDR2 SVGEGT. CDR3 sequence reads: CASSPAWTQYF. CDR3 bases: TGTGCCAGCAGCCCCGCTTGGACCCAGTACTTC.

This clone was seen a handful of times. The genes are TRBV6-1 and TRBJ2-7; D is possibly TRBD1 (6 bases). Per germline, CDR1 MNHNS and CDR2 SASEGT. The V end was cut by 8 bases, the J end by 2 bases, with 13 bases between. The CDR3 has 13 amino acids. The CDR3 DNA reads as TGTGCCAGCCGAGGGGGAGCCCCCTACGAGCAGTACTTC. Protein sequence: CASRGGAPYEQYF.

A single count supports this clone. The chain employs TRBV11-2 and TRBJ2-7; maybe TRBD1 (6 bases). This CDR3 region has 13 residues. The germline CDR1 and CDR2 sequences are SGHAT and FQNNGV. The V end lost 1 base, the J end lost 4 bases, and 8 bases lay between the germline ends. This CDR3 reads CASSLVGGYEQYF. In nucleotides, the CDR3 is TGTGCCAGCAGCTTAGTAGGGGGTTACGAGCAGTACTTC. Using reference TRBV11-2 and TRBJ2-7 for the parts outside the CDR3, the full variable domain is EAGVAQSPRYKIIEKRQSVAFWCNPISGHATLYWYQQILGQGPKLLIQFQNNGVVDDSQLPKDRFSAERLKGVDSTLKIQPAKLEDSAVYLCASSLVGGYEQYFGPGTRLTVT.

The chain has TRBV28 and TRBJ2-7, with TRBD2 identical over 10 bases. V was pared by 6 bases and J by 4 bases, with 6 bases of the junction left unmatched. The germline V gene encodes CDR1 MDHEN and CDR2 SYDVKM. The CDR3 runs to 14 residues. In DNA form, the CDR3 reads TGTGCCAGCAGCCTAGCGGGAGCTAGGTACGAGCAGTACTTC. Amino acids: CASSLAGARYEQYF.

This sequence joins TRBV7-9 and TRBJ2-7; D unclear. The CDR3 totals 12 residues. Looked up from germline, CDR1 is SEHNR and CDR2 is FQNEAQ (reference sequence). V lost 10 bases, J lost 0 bases, and 10 bases lay in between. CDR3 protein: CAINTGSYEQYF. For the CDR3, the DNA is TGTGCCATTAACACCGGCTCCTACGAGCAGTACTTC.

The rearrangement joins TRBV20-1 to TRBJ2-7; 8 bases are shared with TRBD2. The CDR3 spans 13 residues. V shed 4 bases, J shed 4 bases, and the junction held 6 bases outside the gene matches. Germline V gene sequence: CDR1 DFQATT, CDR2 SNEGSKA (reference sequence). The CDR3 loop is CSAMSGSSYEQYF. CDR3 bases: TGCAGTGCTATGAGCGGGAGTAGTTACGAGCAGTACTTC.

This clone was recorded a few times. The V gene is TRBV5-1, the J gene TRBJ2-3; 14 bases are a match to TRBD2. The CDR3 spans 16 residues. Losses at the gene ends were 5 bases for V and 5 bases for J; bases not matched to a gene: 7. Per germline, CDR1 SGHRS and CDR2 YFSETQ. This CDR3 reads CASRRGLAGVGDTQYF. CDR3 coding DNA: TGCGCCAGCAGAAGGGGACTAGCGGGAGTCGGAGATACGCAGTATTTT.

This clone was detected only a few times. Different DNA sequences within this sample yield the same CDR3. This rearrangement joins TRBV30 to TRBJ1-6; the D is unclear. CDR1 and CDR2 from the germline V gene are GTSNPN and SVGIG (reference sequence). Trimming removed 0 bases at V and 7 bases at J, with 7 bases between. The CDR3 contains 13 residues. In nucleotides, the CDR3 is TGTGCCTGGAGTGTACAACGGAATTCACCCCTCCACTTT. This sequence encodes CAWSVQRNSPLHF.

This clone occurred many times. A read error may be the cause here, since a much bigger clone is one base away. Other nucleotide sequences from this sample produce the same CDR3. The rearrangement uses TRBV20-1 and TRBJ1-5, with 8 bases identical to TRBD1. This CDR3 has 15 residues. Germline loops: CDR1 DFQATT, CDR2 SNEGSKA (reference sequence). The CDR3 DNA follows: TGCAGTGCGCACAGGGGGGGCTCGGGCAACCAGCCCCAGCATTTT. This encodes CSAHRGGSGNQPQHF.

This clone counts as medium-sized. The chain carries TRBV28 and TRBJ2-4; D assignment may be TRBD1 or TRBD2 (6 bases each). The germline gives CDR1 MDHEN, CDR2 SYDVKM. This CDR3 contains 14 residues. V was trimmed by 6 bases and J by 5 bases, leaving 14 bases between them. The CDR3 coding sequence is TGTGCCAGCAGATCACGGGGGCAACAAAACATTCAGTACTTC. This codes for CASRSRGQQNIQYF.

The rearrangement joins TRBV20-1 to TRBJ2-7; 7 bases match TRBD2. The CDR3 contains 12 residues. The germline V gene has CDR1 DFQATT and CDR2 SNEGSKA (reference sequence). V was pared by 3 bases and J by 3 bases, with 2 bases of the junction left unmatched. CDR3 bases: TGCAGTGCTAGGACGGGGGGCTACGAGCAGTACTTC. The encoded protein is CSARTGGYEQYF.

In this sample, this clone turned up a few times. The chain links TRBV19 to TRBJ2-7; a weak D match, TRBD2 (6 bases). The CDR3 is made up of 15 amino acids. The germline V and J ends were trimmed by 5 bases and 6 bases, with 20 bases remaining between them. Germline V CDR1 and CDR2: LNHDA, SQIVND (reference sequence). CDR3 DNA: TGTGCCAGTAGTCCCGGACTAACGAAGGTCGGCGAGCAGTACTTC. This sequence encodes CASSPGLTKVGEQYF.

This chain connects TRBV7-8 to TRBJ2-2; no definite D call. The V and J ends lost 2 bases and 4 bases respectively, with 5 bases between them. CDR1 and CDR2 (germline): SGHVS, FQNEAQ. The CDR3 covers 13 residues. The DNA for the CDR3 is TGTGCCAGCAGCTTACTGTTCACCGGGGAGCTGTTTTTT. Amino acids: CASSLLFTGELFF. The entire variable domain, with the rest obtained from reference TRBV7-8 and TRBJ2-2, is as follows: GAGVSQSPRYKVAKRGQDVALRCDPISGHVSLFWYQQALGQGPEFLTYFQNEAQLDKSGLPSDRFFAERPEGSVSTLKIQRTQQEDSAVYLCASSLLFTGELFFGEGSRLTVL.

In this sample, this clone turned up a few times. Written as DNA, the CDR3 is TGTGCCAGCAGTTGGGACCAGAATGAAAAACTGTTTTTT. Translation: CASSWDQNEKLFF. The chain is built from TRBV12-3 or TRBV12-4 and TRBJ1-4; maybe TRBD1 (5 bases). This CDR3 spans 13 amino acids. V lost 4 bases, J lost 5 bases, and 8 bases lay in between.

About this clone: The germline gene is not matched at one end of the junction; a read error may be the cause. This chain links TRBV20-1 with TRBJ1-6; D possibly corresponds to TRBD1 (5 bases). Germline CDR1 is DFQATT and CDR2 is SNEGSKA (reference sequence). The length of the CDR3 is 15 residues. CDR3 bases: TGCAGTGCTAGGGGCAGGGCGTCCTATAATCCACCCCTCCACTTT. Amino acid sequence: CSARGRASYNPPLHF.

The genes are TRBV11-3 and TRBJ2-7, with D hard to call. Germline CDR1 SGHNT, CDR2 YENEEA. The CDR3 has 15 amino acids. Trimming pared 1 base from V and 6 bases from J, leaving 16 bases between. CDR3 nucleotides: TGTGCCAGCAGCTTAGTCGGATGGGATCATGGCGAGCAGTACTTC. Protein sequence: CASSLVGWDHGEQYF. Complete variable domain (other parts from reference TRBV11-3 and TRBJ2-7): EAGVVQSPRYKIIEKKQPVAFWCNPISGHNTLYWYLQNLGQGPELLIRYENEEAVDDSQLPKDRFSAERLKGVDSTLKIQPAELGDSAVYLCASSLVGWDHGEQYFGPGTRLTVT.